The sample holds a few counts of the clone carrying this T cell receptor (beta chain). TCRdb independently ran MiXCR on the reads; one entry per CDR3 protein. The repertoire has 150,000 to 200,000 distinct CDR3 sequences, about a tenth of them found once; the top ten carry about 4.6%. This sample was included in a study of T cell repertoires in cytomegalovirus infection. Germline CDR1 SGHAT, CDR2 FQNNGV. CDR3 size: 16 residues. V was trimmed by 0 bases and J by 4 bases, leaving 15 bases between them. The source material was PBMCs. The J gene is TRBJ1-1, the V gene TRBV11-2; D is possibly TRBD1 (5 bases). The TCR was taken from a human donor in good health (CMV status not recorded). Some clones in this sample may be carry-over from other donors' samples. The CDR3, as DNA: TGTGCCAGCAGCTTAGAAGGCCAGCCGAGGGGCACTGAAGCTTTCTTT. Its protein product is CASSLEGQPRGTEAFF. Complete variable domain (other parts from reference TRBV11-2 and TRBJ1-1): EAGVAQSPRYKIIEKRQSVAFWCNPISGHATLYWYQQILGQGPKLLIQFQNNGVVDDSQLPKDRFSAERLKGVDSTLKIQPAKLEDSAVYLCASSLEGQPRGTEAFFGQGTRLTVV.